The next 25 T cell receptor beta chains were all read from a single sample in a study of T and B cells in COVID-19 patients. BIOMED2 TRB-A/B primer pools were used in multiplex TRB PCR. TCRdb redid the calling of the multiplex PCR reads with MiXCR, one entry per CDR3 protein. There are some 13,000 distinct CDR3 sequences in the sample; around 25% occur only once, and about 4.1% lies in the top ten. Each TRB amplification used roughly 230-550 ng of genomic DNA from blood. Source material: blood. The source is a human donor who had recovered from COVID-19.

This clonotype was counted at least ten times. V and J are TRBV5-4 and TRBJ2-2; D may correspond to TRBD1 or TRBD2 (6 bases each). This CDR3 has 15 residues. Germline CDR1 SGHNT, CDR2 YYREEE (reference sequence). Trimming took 1 base from V and 5 from J, leaving 12 bases between them. The CDR3 is CASSLTGAGTGELFF. CDR3 nucleotide sequence: TGTGCCAGCAGCTTGACGGGGGCGGGTACCGGGGAGCTGTTTTTT.

CDR3 nucleotide sequence: TGTGCCAGCAGCCCCCAGACAGGGAAGTCCTATGGCTACACCTTC. Translation gives CASSPQTGKSYGYTF. The rearrangement joins TRBV11-1 to TRBJ1-2, with 7 bases that match TRBD1. CDR1 and CDR2 from the germline V gene are SGHAT and FQDESV (reference sequence). J was trimmed by 4 bases and V by 5 bases; bases with no gene match: 10. This CDR3 has 15 residues.

The chain couples TRBV7-9 to TRBJ1-1, with 7 nucleotides matching TRBD1. This CDR3 has 13 residues. The germline V gene has CDR1 SEHNR and CDR2 FQNEAQ (reference sequence). After removal of 10 bases from V and 2 bases from J, the junction contained 7 bases not matched to a gene. The CDR3 nucleotides are TGTGCCACCTATGGGACAGTCAACACTGAAGCTTTCTTT. It encodes CATYGTVNTEAFF.

The rearrangement uses TRBV20-1 and TRBJ2-6; 8 nucleotides match TRBD1. The germline CDR1 and CDR2 sequences are DFQATT and SNEGSKA (reference sequence). Unmatched junction bases numbered 3, after V lost 3 bases and J lost 2 bases. The CDR3 consists of 15 residues. CDR3 sequence reads: CSASDRGAGANVLTF. The CDR3 nucleotides are TGCAGTGCTAGTGACAGGGGTGCTGGGGCCAACGTCCTGACTTTC.

This clonotype was seen many times. The chain couples TRBV6-5 to TRBJ1-2; 10 bases are a match to TRBD1. With V trimmed by 6 bases and J by 9 bases, 10 bases remained unmatched. This CDR3 is built from 14 residues. Looked up from germline, CDR1 is MNHEY and CDR2 is SVGAGI. The CDR3 sequence: CASSYTGQGGRYTF. The DNA of the CDR3 is TGTGCCAGCAGCTATACCGGACAGGGGGGCCGCTACACCTTC.

In its sample, this clonotype was seen once. The chain is built from TRBV7-2 and TRBJ2-2; D gene ambiguous. The V and J ends lost 1 base and 6 bases respectively, with 6 bases between them. CDR3 length: 13 residues. Looked up from germline, CDR1 is SGHTA and CDR2 is FQGNSA. The CDR3 DNA follows: TGTGCCAGCAGCTTAGGGATACCCGGGGAGCTGTTTTTT. It translates to CASSLGIPGELFF.

The V call is TRBV4-2, the J call TRBJ2-3, with 9 bases fitting TRBD2. V lost 0 bases, J lost 6 bases, and 7 bases stayed unmatched. The CDR3 is made up of 16 amino acids. In germline, CDR1 is LGHNA, CDR2 YNFKEQ. CDR3 sequence: CASSQDLGGGADTQYF. As DNA, the CDR3 is TGTGCCAGCAGCCAAGATTTAGGCGGGGGGGCCGATACGCAGTATTTT.

V is TRBV18 and J is TRBJ1-1, with D possibly matching TRBD1 (6 bases). Germline assignment: CDR1 KGHSH and CDR2 LQKENI. The V gene lost 5 bases and the J gene lost 3 bases, with 31 bases spanning the gap. CDR3 size: 20 residues. DNA of the CDR3: TGTGCCAGCTCAGTTTTTGGGCCAGGCCGATCTCAACAGGGTTACACTGAAGCTTTCTTT. Protein: CASSVFGPGRSQQGYTEAFF.

The CDR3 reads CARSGGDSGRADYEQYF. In nucleotides, the CDR3 is TGTGCCAGAAGCGGTGGCGATAGCGGGAGGGCCGACTACGAGCAGTACTTC. This chain connects TRBV5-3 to TRBJ2-7; 11 bases line up with TRBD2. TRBV5-3 is reported as an ORF; its role is uncertain. This CDR3 spans 17 amino acids. V lost 4 bases to trimming and J lost 3 bases; unmatched junction nucleotides: 12.

This chain uses TRBV20-1 with TRBJ2-7; tentatively, D is TRBD2 (5 bases). Trimming took 3 bases from V and 7 from J, leaving 7 bases between them. Germline CDR1 and CDR2: DFQATT and SNEGSKA (reference sequence). The CDR3 spans 10 residues. The chain's CDR3 is CSARGVEQYF. CDR3 bases: TGCAGTGCTAGGGGAGTTGAGCAGTACTTC.

The V gene is TRBV5-5, the J gene TRBJ1-2, with D uncertain. CDR3 length equals 12 residues. Per germline, CDR1 SGHKS and CDR2 YYEKEE (reference sequence). Trimming shortened V by 3 bases and J by 3 bases, and 6 bases separated the two germline ends. The CDR3 region is CASSWAYYGYTF. The DNA of the CDR3 is TGTGCCAGCAGCTGGGCCTACTATGGCTACACCTTC.

This chain uses TRBV5-4 with TRBJ2-1; 10 bases are shared with TRBD1. The length of the CDR3 is 16 residues. V lost 4 bases to trimming and J lost 3 bases; unmatched junction nucleotides: 7. Germline V gene data show CDR1 as SGHNT and CDR2 as YYREEE (reference sequence). CDR3 DNA sequence: TGTGCCAGCAGCCGGACGGACAGGGGGGTCTACAATGAGCAGTTCTTC. Encoded protein: CASSRTDRGVYNEQFF.

In its sample, this clonotype was seen a few times. The junction differs from germline at one of its ends, possibly a read error. The rearrangement links TRBV20-1 to TRBJ2-7; TRBD2 agrees at 10 bases. Per germline, CDR1 DFQATT and CDR2 SNEGSKA (reference sequence). The CDR3 covers 15 residues. The CDR3 protein is CSASRTSGKSYEQYF. The CDR3 DNA is TGCAGTGCTAGTAGGACTAGCGGTAAGTCCTATGAGCAGTACTTC.

CDR3 protein: CSARQGGYEQYF. The CDR3 DNA reads as TGCAGTGCTAGACAGGGGGGCTACGAGCAGTACTTC. The rearrangement joins TRBV29-1 to TRBJ2-7; 9 bases map to TRBD1. CDR1 is SQVTM, CDR2 ANQGSEA, per germline. The CDR3 contains 12 residues.

This clonotype was seen a few times. The chain is built from TRBV7-7 and TRBJ1-1; no definite D call. V lost 5 bases to trimming and J lost 4 bases, with 11 bases between them. The CDR3 has 13 residues. Germline CDR1 and CDR2: SSHAT and FNYEAQ (reference sequence). The chain's CDR3 is CASSVGWGTEAFF. In DNA form, the CDR3 reads TGTGCCAGCAGCGTGGGGTGGGGCACTGAAGCTTTCTTT.

The rearrangement joins TRBV20-1 to TRBJ2-1, with D hard to call. The length of the CDR3 is 14 residues. Germline CDR1 reads DFQATT; CDR2 reads SNEGSKA (reference sequence). V lost 1 base, J lost 5 bases, and 12 bases lay in between. CDR3 sequence: CSARVVGKDNEQFF. For the CDR3, the DNA is TGCAGTGCTAGAGTCGTCGGTAAGGACAATGAGCAGTTCTTC.

In its sample, this clonotype is medium-sized (0.01 to 0.1%). The chain uses TRBV30 and TRBJ2-3, with D possibly being TRBD2 (5 bases). The CDR3 consists of 13 residues. Germline V gene sequence: CDR1 GTSNPN, CDR2 SVGIG (reference sequence). The germline V and J ends were trimmed by 0 bases and 8 bases, with 12 bases remaining between them. The CDR3 coding sequence is TGTGCCTGGAGTGTACTAGAGGAAGGTACGCAGTATTTT. Translating it yields CAWSVLEEGTQYF.

CDR3: CASSQDSGDSNQPQHF. Written as DNA, the CDR3 is TGCGCCAGCAGCCAGGACAGTGGAGATAGCAATCAGCCCCAGCATTTT. The V call is TRBV5-1, the J call TRBJ1-5; possibly TRBD1 for D (6 bases). V was pared by 4 bases and J by 0 bases, with 14 bases between. CDR1 is SGHRS, CDR2 YFSETQ, per germline. The CDR3 runs to 16 residues.

The chain links TRBV6-4 to TRBJ1-1, with D possibly matching TRBD1 (5 bases). CDR1 MRHNA and CDR2 SNTAGT come from the germline V gene. The CDR3 consists of 16 residues. Between the trimmed V and J ends, which lost 6 bases and 0 bases, there was a span of 17 bases. The CDR3 sequence is CASSAEDGAMNTEAFF. CDR3 nucleotide sequence: TGTGCCAGCAGCGCGGAAGACGGGGCCATGAACACTGAAGCTTTCTTT.

This clonotype has a handful of counts. This chain uses TRBV5-8 with TRBJ2-2; D not resolved. Trimming took off 2 bases at V and 6 bases at J, with 17 bases between the two ends. CDR1 SGHTS and CDR2 YDEGEE come from the germline V gene. The length of the CDR3 is 16 residues. Written as DNA, the CDR3 is TGTGCCAGCAGCTTTTTGACCGCAGTGAATCCCGGGGAGCTGTTTTTT. Protein product: CASSFLTAVNPGELFF.

In its sample, this clonotype was seen many times. This rearrangement joins TRBV10-3 to TRBJ2-5, with no clear D. Germline V CDR1 and CDR2: ENHRY, SYGVKD. The V end lost 6 bases, the J end lost 5 bases, and 13 bases lay between the germline ends. The CDR3 has 13 amino acids. The CDR3 protein is CAISSGLPETQYF. In nucleotides, the CDR3 is TGTGCCATCAGCTCCGGGTTGCCGGAGACCCAGTACTTC.

In this sample, this clonotype turned up a few times. J is TRBJ2-2 and V is TRBV7-9; TRBD2 agrees at 9 bases. V lost 4 bases and J lost 1; bases outside the gene matches: 7. In germline, CDR1 is SEHNR, CDR2 FQNEAQ (reference sequence). The CDR3 runs to 17 residues. CDR3 loop: CASSSGFSGRNTGELFF. The DNA for the CDR3 is TGTGCCAGCAGCTCGGGTTTTAGCGGGAGGAACACCGGGGAGCTGTTTTTT.

This clonotype is judged medium-sized. The chain employs TRBV15 and TRBJ2-3, with 10 bases identical to TRBD2. CDR3 size: 15 residues. The V and J ends lost 2 bases and 1 base, in that order; junction bases with no gene match: 0. The V gene's germline CDR1 is LNHNV and CDR2 YYDKDF (reference sequence). The CDR3 here is CATSRLAGGTDTQYF. DNA of the CDR3: TGTGCCACCAGCAGACTAGCGGGAGGCACAGATACGCAGTATTTT.

To note about this clonotype: Being one base from a much bigger clone, this may be a read error. The chain employs TRBV5-6 and TRBJ1-6, with a tentative D call TRBD1 (5 bases). The germline gives CDR1 SGHDT, CDR2 YYEEEE. This CDR3 is built from 18 residues. Trimming removed 1 base at V and 10 bases at J, with 24 bases between. DNA for the CDR3: TGTGCCAGCAGCTTGTCCCGGTGGGGCATGGGGTCGGGATCACCCCTCCACTTT. Residues: CASSLSRWGMGSGSPLHF.

This clonotype is categorized as medium-sized. In DNA form, the CDR3 reads TGTGCCAGCAGCTACCGACCCTATAACCCCAGAGACCAATTGTACTTC. It yields the protein CASSYRPYNPRDQLYF. The rearrangement links TRBV6-5 to TRBJ2-7, with D hard to call. The CDR3 is made up of 16 amino acids. Germline CDR1 reads MNHEY; CDR2 reads SVGAGI. Trimming removed 6 bases at V and 12 bases at J, with 30 bases between.